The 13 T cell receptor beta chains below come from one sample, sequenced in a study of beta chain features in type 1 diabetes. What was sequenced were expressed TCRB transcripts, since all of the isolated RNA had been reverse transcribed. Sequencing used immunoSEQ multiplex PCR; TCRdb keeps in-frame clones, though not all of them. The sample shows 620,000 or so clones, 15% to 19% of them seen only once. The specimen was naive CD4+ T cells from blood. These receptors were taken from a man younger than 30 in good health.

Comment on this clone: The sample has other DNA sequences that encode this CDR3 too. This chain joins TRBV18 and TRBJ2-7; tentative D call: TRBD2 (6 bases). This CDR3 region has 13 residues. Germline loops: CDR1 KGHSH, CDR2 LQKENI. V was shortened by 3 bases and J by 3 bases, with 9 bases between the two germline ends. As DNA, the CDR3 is TGTGCCAGCTCACCCGGGACTGACTACGAGCAGTACTTC. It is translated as CASSPGTDYEQYF. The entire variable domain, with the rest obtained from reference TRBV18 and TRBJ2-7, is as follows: NAGVMQNPRHLVRRRGQEARLRCSPMKGHSHVYWYRQLPEEGLKFMVYLQKENIIDESGMPKERFSAEFPKEGPSILRIQQVVRGDSAAYFCASSPGTDYEQYFGPGTRLTVT.

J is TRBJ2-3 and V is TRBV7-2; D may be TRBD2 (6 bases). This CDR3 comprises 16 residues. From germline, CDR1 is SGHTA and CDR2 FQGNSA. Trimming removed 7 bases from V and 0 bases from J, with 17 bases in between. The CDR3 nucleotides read TGTGCCAGCACCTACAAGAGCGGGCCTAGCACAGATACGCAGTATTTT. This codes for CASTYKSGPSTDTQYF.

The CDR3 reads CASSFFGTGDEAFF. The CDR3 region has the DNA TGTGCCAGCAGCTTCTTCGGGACGGGAGATGAAGCTTTCTTT. The chain has TRBV11-3 and TRBJ1-1; a possible D gene is TRBD1 (5 bases). V was trimmed by 3 bases and J by 7 bases, leaving 15 bases between them. Germline CDR1 and CDR2: SGHNT and YENEEA. The CDR3 sequence is 14 residues long. The whole variable domain, remainder taken from reference TRBV11-3 and TRBJ1-1, is EAGVVQSPRYKIIEKKQPVAFWCNPISGHNTLYWYLQNLGQGPELLIRYENEEAVDDSQLPKDRFSAERLKGVDSTLKIQPAELGDSAVYLCASSFFGTGDEAFFGQGTRLTVV.

DNA for the CDR3: TGTGCCAGCAGCCAAGATCGGGCCTCATATGAGCAGTTCTTC. Protein sequence: CASSQDRASYEQFF. This sequence joins TRBV4-2 and TRBJ2-1, with D unclear. V lost 0 bases and J lost 8, with 11 bases in between. The CDR3 length is 14 residues. Looked up from germline, CDR1 is LGHNA and CDR2 is YNFKEQ.

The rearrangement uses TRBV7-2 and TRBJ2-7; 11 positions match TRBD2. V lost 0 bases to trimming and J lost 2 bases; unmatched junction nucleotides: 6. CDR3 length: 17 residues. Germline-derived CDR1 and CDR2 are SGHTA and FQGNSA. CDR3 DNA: TGTGCCAGCAGCTTAGCCCCTACTAGCGGGAGCACCTACGAGCAGTACTTC. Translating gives CASSLAPTSGSTYEQYF.

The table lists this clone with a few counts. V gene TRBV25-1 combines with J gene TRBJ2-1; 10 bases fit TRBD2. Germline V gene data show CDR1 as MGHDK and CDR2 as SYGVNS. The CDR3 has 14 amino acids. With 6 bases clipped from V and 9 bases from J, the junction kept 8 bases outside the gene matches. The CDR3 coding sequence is TGTGCCAGCAGCAGGAGCGGGAGGGACGGTGAGCAGTTCTTC. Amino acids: CASSRSGRDGEQFF.

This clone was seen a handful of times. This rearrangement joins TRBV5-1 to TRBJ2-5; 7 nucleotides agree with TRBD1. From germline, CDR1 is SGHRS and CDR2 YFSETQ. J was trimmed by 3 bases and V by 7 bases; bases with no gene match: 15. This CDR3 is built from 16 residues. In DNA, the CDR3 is TGCGCCAGCCTCGATTTTGGGACAGCGAAAGAAGAGACCCAGTACTTC. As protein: CASLDFGTAKEETQYF. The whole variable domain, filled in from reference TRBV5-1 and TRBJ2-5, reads KAGVTQTPRYLIKTRGQQVTLSCSPISGHRSVSWYQQTPGQGLQFLFEYFSETQRNKGNFPGRFSGRQFSNSRSEMNVSTLELGDSALYLCASLDFGTAKEETQYFGPGTRLLVL.

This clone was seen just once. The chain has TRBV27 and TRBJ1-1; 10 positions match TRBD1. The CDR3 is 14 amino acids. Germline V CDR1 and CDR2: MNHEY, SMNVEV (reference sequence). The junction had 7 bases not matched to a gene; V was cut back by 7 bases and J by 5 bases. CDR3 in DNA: TGTGCCAGCAATCCGACAGGGGGCTGGACTGAAGCTTTCTTT. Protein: CASNPTGGWTEAFF.

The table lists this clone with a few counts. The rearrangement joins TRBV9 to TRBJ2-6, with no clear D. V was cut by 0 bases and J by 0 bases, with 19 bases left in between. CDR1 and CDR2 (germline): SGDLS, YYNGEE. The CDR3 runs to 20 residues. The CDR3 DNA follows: TGTGCCAGCAGCGTAGTAATTGGGCACCAACGGAGCTCTGGGGCCAACGTCCTGACTTTC. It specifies CASSVVIGHQRSSGANVLTF.

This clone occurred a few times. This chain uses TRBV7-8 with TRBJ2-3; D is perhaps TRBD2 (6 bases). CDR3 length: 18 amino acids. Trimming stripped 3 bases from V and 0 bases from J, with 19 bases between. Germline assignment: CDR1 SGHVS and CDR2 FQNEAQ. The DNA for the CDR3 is TGTGCCAGCAGCTTTAGACCCCGGACTATCCGGAGCACAGATACGCAGTATTTT. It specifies CASSFRPRTIRSTDTQYF.

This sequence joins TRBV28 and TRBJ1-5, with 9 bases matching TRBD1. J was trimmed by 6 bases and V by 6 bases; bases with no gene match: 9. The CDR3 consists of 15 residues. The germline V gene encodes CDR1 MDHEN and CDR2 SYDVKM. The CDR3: CASSHGGQGGQPQHF. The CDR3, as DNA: TGTGCCAGCAGCCATGGGGGACAGGGCGGTCAGCCCCAGCATTTT.

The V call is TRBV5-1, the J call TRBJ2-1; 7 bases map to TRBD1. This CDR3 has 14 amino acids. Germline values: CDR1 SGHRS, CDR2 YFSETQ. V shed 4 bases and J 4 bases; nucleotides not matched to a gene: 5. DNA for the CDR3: TGCGCCAGCAGCCCCGGGACAGCTTACAATGAGCAGTTCTTC. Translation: CASSPGTAYNEQFF.

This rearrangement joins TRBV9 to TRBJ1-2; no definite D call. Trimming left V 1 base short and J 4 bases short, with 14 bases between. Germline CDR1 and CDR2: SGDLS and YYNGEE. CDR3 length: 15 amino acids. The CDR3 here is CASSVSQGSPYGYTF. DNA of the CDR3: TGTGCCAGCAGCGTATCTCAAGGATCCCCCTATGGCTACACCTTC.